Below, 21 T cell receptor beta chains from the same sample are listed, as sequenced in a study of T-cell memory formation after mild COVID-19. Using its own MiXCR run on the 5' RACE reads, TCRdb lists one record per CDR3 protein. The sample holds roughly 450,000 distinct CDR3 sequences, about 20% seen once. Sequencing used PBMCs or a T cell subset sorted from them (not recorded which). The receptors derive from an adult woman who had mild COVID-19 (a few samples of this study predate the infection). Cell type and time point are not known.

This chain joins TRBV5-4 and TRBJ1-1, with D possibly matching TRBD1 (5 bases). Germline-derived CDR1 and CDR2 are SGHNT and YYREEE (reference sequence). The CDR3 length is 16 residues. Trimming shortened V by 4 bases and J by 5 bases, and 21 bases separated the two germline ends. For the CDR3, the DNA is TGTGCCAGCAGCCACTGGACATCGACGGAGAGTACTGAAGCTTTCTTT. This gives the protein CASSHWTSTESTEAFF.

The CDR3 region is CAISAETAGGEQFF. The CDR3 DNA reads as TGTGCCATCAGTGCGGAAACAGCTGGGGGTGAGCAGTTCTTC. The chain couples TRBV10-3 to TRBJ2-1; perhaps D is TRBD1 or TRBD2 (5 bases each). The germline gives CDR1 ENHRY, CDR2 SYGVKD. Deletions cut 4 bases from V and 9 bases from J, with 16 bases between. The CDR3 has 14 amino acids.

Worth noting for this clonotype: As the CDR3 is not closed by the conserved phenylalanine or tryptophan, this likely results from a read error. This rearrangement joins TRBV12-3 or TRBV12-4 to TRBJ2-7, with TRBD1 matching 8 bases. V shed 5 bases and J 5 bases; nucleotides not matched to a gene: 11. This CDR3 contains 15 residues. Here the CDR3 DNA reads TGTGCCAGCAGTCTCGACCGGACAGGGCGGGACGAGCAGTACCTC. This gives the protein CASSLDRTGRDEQYL.

CDR3 residues: CASSQVMGRRGYGYTF. The CDR3 DNA is TGCGCCAGCAGCCAAGTTATGGGGCGCCGCGGCTATGGCTACACCTTC. The gene calls are TRBV4-3 and TRBJ1-2, with D tentatively TRBD1 (5 bases). The V and J ends lost 1 base and 4 bases respectively, with 16 bases between them. The germline gives CDR1 LGHNA, CDR2 YSLEER. The CDR3 length is 16 residues.

This clonotype has only a few counts. The chain has TRBV7-9 and TRBJ1-2, with TRBD1 matching 8 bases. Per the germline V gene, CDR1 is SEHNR and CDR2 is FQNEAQ (reference sequence). The CDR3 consists of 14 residues. Trimming at V came to 2 bases and at J to 10 bases, leaving 9 bases not matched to a gene. CDR3 nucleotide sequence: TGTGCCAGCAGCTTACAGACAGGGGAGGTTGTCTACACCTTC. It specifies CASSLQTGEVVYTF. The full variable domain, in which reference TRBV7-9 and TRBJ1-2 provide the parts outside the CDR3, is DTGVSQNPRHKITKRGQNVTFRCDPISEHNRLYWYRQTLGQGPEFLTYFQNEAQLEKSRLLSDRFSAERPKGSFSTLEIQRTEQGDSAMYLCASSLQTGEVVYTFGSGTRLTVV.

The rearrangement links TRBV29-1 to TRBJ2-5, with TRBD2 identical over 7 bases. The V gene end was trimmed by 7 bases and the J gene end by 2 bases; junction bases not matched to a gene: 10. The CDR3 length is 14 residues. Germline lookup yields CDR1 SQVTM and CDR2 ANQGSEA. This chain's CDR3 is CSGEWASGQETQYF. In DNA, the CDR3 is TGCAGCGGGGAGTGGGCTAGCGGTCAAGAGACCCAGTACTTC.

The count of this clonotype is one. This chain links TRBV6-1 with TRBJ2-3; possibly TRBD1 for D (5 bases). Deletions cut 7 bases from V and 6 bases from J, with 11 bases between. Looked up from germline, CDR1 is MNHNS and CDR2 is SASEGT. This CDR3 spans 12 amino acids. The CDR3 here is CASISSGDTQYF. CDR3 DNA sequence: TGTGCCAGCATTAGTTCAGGGGATACGCAGTATTTT.

The chain links TRBV18 to TRBJ1-3; 7 bases agree with TRBD1. The CDR3 contains 14 residues. Germline V gene lookup returns CDR1 KGHSH and CDR2 LQKENI. The V gene end was trimmed by 0 bases and the J gene end by 7 bases; junction bases not matched to a gene: 3. CDR3 DNA: TGTGCCAGCTCACCACCATCAGGGGGTAACACCATATATTTT. Its translation is CASSPPSGGNTIYF.

To note about this clonotype: Relative to the germline gene, one junction end is altered; a read error may explain this. V is TRBV7-2 and J is TRBJ2-3; 7 nucleotides line up with TRBD2. The CDR3 totals 14 residues. Germline CDR1 reads SGHTA; CDR2 reads FQGNSA. CDR3 sequence reads: CASSPRTSPPLRDF. The DNA of the CDR3 is TGTGCCAGCAGCCCCCGGACTAGTCCTCCCCTCCGGGATTTT.

V gene TRBV5-6 combines with J gene TRBJ2-3, with D possibly matching TRBD1 (5 bases). CDR1 SGHDT and CDR2 YYEEEE come from the germline V gene. V was cut by 2 bases and J by 6 bases, with 13 bases left in between. CDR3 length: 14 amino acids. As DNA, the CDR3 is TGTGCCAGCAGCTTAGGGGCCCGGCGGGATACGCAGTATTTT. It yields the protein CASSLGARRDTQYF.

There are a few counts of this clonotype. The chain links TRBV6-4 to TRBJ2-7, with 8 bases fitting TRBD1. This CDR3 comprises 13 residues. The V and J ends lost 7 bases and 5 bases, in that order; junction bases with no gene match: 7. The germline V gene has CDR1 MRHNA and CDR2 SNTAGT. The CDR3: CASTDRGGDEQYF. The CDR3 DNA follows: TGTGCCAGCACCGACAGGGGCGGCGACGAGCAGTACTTC.

This clonotype came up many times. The chain recombines TRBV6-5 with TRBJ2-1, with D tentatively TRBD1 (5 bases). Trimming removed 6 bases from V and 6 bases from J, with 12 bases in between. CDR1 MNHEY and CDR2 SVGAGI come from the germline V gene. The CDR3 is 13 amino acids. The CDR3 sequence: CASRKKGVNEQFF. The CDR3 DNA sequence: TGTGCCAGCAGGAAGAAAGGGGTCAATGAGCAGTTCTTC.

In its sample, this clonotype was seen a few times. The chain carries TRBV12-3 or TRBV12-4 and TRBJ2-2; 14 bases align to TRBD2. CDR3 length: 16 residues. J gave up 0 bases and V 8 bases, and 2 bases lay outside the gene matches. CDR3 protein: CASVTSGGANTGELFF. CDR3 DNA: TGTGCCAGCGTGACTAGCGGGGGGGCGAACACCGGGGAGCTGTTTTTT.

The chain has TRBV29-1 and TRBJ2-1, with TRBD1 matching over 11 bases. Trimming removed 6 bases from V and 7 bases from J; junction bases left unmatched: 11. This CDR3 region has 15 residues. Germline CDR1 reads SQVTM; CDR2 reads ANQGSEA. The CDR3 DNA sequence: TGCAGCGTACGTGGGACAGGGGGTTTTAGTAATGAGCAGTTCTTC. It yields the protein CSVRGTGGFSNEQFF.

The CDR3 loop reads CASRVDSRTDTQYF. The CDR3 DNA reads as TGTGCCAGCAGGGTGGACTCTCGCACAGATACGCAGTATTTT. The V gene is TRBV7-9, the J gene TRBJ2-3, with TRBD2 as a possible D gene (5 bases). Germline V CDR1 and CDR2: SEHNR, FQNEAQ (reference sequence). Trimming took 6 bases from V and 1 from J, leaving 11 bases between them. CDR3 length: 14 residues.

In the case of this clonotype: Germline is not matched at one junction end, which may reflect a read error. The gene calls are TRBV29-1 and TRBJ1-1; 9 positions match TRBD1. The CDR3 spans 13 residues. CDR1 and CDR2 from the germline V gene are SQVTM and ANQGSEA. The CDR3 spells CSGEQGARTEAFF. The CDR3 region has the DNA TGCAGCGGTGAACAGGGGGCGAGGACTGAAGCTTTCTTT.

The rearrangement links TRBV4-1 to TRBJ2-3; TRBD2 agrees at 8 bases. Trimming took 1 base from V and 6 from J; bases not matched to a gene: 3. The CDR3 spans 14 residues. The germline V gene has CDR1 MGHRA and CDR2 YSYEKL. CDR3 residues: CASSQVRGGDTQYF. In nucleotides, the CDR3 is TGCGCCAGCAGCCAAGTCCGGGGGGGGGATACGCAGTATTTT.

The rearrangement uses TRBV29-1 and TRBJ1-1, with TRBD1 as a possible D gene (5 bases). The CDR3 is 13 amino acids. V lost 7 bases and J 0 bases, leaving 12 bases between the germline ends. The V gene's germline CDR1 is SQVTM and CDR2 ANQGSEA. CDR3 DNA sequence: TGCAGCGCTTCGGGACGGATGAACACTGAAGCTTTCTTT. It specifies CSASGRMNTEAFF.

As regards this clonotype: A read error may account for a junction end that differs from germline. V gene TRBV9 combines with J gene TRBJ2-3; TRBD2 agrees at 8 bases. Per germline, CDR1 SGDLS and CDR2 YYNGEE. The CDR3 runs 16 residues. CDR3 bases: TGTGCCAGCAGCCCCCAGGCGGGGGGTTATACAGATGCGCAGTATTTT. Translated, it gives CASSPQAGGYTDAQYF. Together with reference TRBV9 and TRBJ2-3, the CDR3 gives the full variable domain: DSGVTQTPKHLITATGQRVTLRCSPRSGDLSVYWYQQSLDQGLQFLIQYYNGEERAKGNILERFSAQQFPDLHSELNLSSLELGDSALYFCASSPQAGGYTDAQYFGPGTRLTVL.

The chain joins TRBV19 to TRBJ1-5; tentatively, D is TRBD1 (5 bases). The V and J ends lost 2 bases and 5 bases respectively, with 13 bases between them. The CDR3 consists of 15 residues. The germline V gene has CDR1 LNHDA and CDR2 SQIVND (reference sequence). The DNA for the CDR3 is TGTGCCAGTAGTATACTCGCCGGGGACTATCAGCCCCAGCATTTT. The encoded protein is CASSILAGDYQPQHF.

This clonotype was seen a few times. J is TRBJ2-3 and V is TRBV7-9; no firm D call. This CDR3 contains 14 residues. CDR1 and CDR2 from the germline V gene are SEHNR and FQNEAQ (reference sequence). V was trimmed by 4 bases and J by 5 bases, leaving 13 bases between them. The CDR3 bases are TGTGCCAGCAGCTACCCGGGCCTTTTAGATACGCAGTATTTT. As protein: CASSYPGLLDTQYF.